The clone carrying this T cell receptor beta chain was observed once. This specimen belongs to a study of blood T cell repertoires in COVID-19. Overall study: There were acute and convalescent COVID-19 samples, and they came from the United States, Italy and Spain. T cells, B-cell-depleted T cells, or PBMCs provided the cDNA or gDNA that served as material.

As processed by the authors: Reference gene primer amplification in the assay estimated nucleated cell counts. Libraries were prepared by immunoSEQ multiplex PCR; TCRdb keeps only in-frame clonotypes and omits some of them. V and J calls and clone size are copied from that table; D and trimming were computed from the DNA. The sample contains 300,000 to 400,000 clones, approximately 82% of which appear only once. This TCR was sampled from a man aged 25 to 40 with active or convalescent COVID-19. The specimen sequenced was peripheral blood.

The CDR3 loop reads CASLRVNTGELFF. CDR3 DNA sequence: TGTGCCTCCCTACGGGTGAACACCGGGGAGCTGTTTTTT. V gene TRBV10-3 combines with J gene TRBJ2-2; unclear D gene. This CDR3 has 13 amino acids. The germline V and J ends were trimmed by 11 bases and 1 base, with 11 bases remaining between them. CDR1 and CDR2 (germline): ENHRY, SYGVKD.